This TCR beta chain was sequenced in a study of blood T cell repertoires in COVID-19. CDR3 length equals 13 residues. Germline CDR1 reads SEHNR; CDR2 reads FQNEAQ (reference sequence). Deletions cut 5 bases from V and 2 bases from J, with 9 bases between. Notes on this clone: Different DNA sequences within this sample yield the same CDR3.

Profiled with immunoSEQ multiplex PCR; TCRdb holds only in-frame clones, not every one. The table lists around 250,000 clones, about four fifths of them singletons, with 1.5% in the top ten. Sequencing was done on a sample of peripheral blood. The clonotype comes from a woman aged 35 to 49 who had recovered from COVID-19. J is TRBJ1-1 and V is TRBV7-9, with D possibly matching TRBD1 (5 bases). The CDR3 loop is CASSKQENTEAFF. The CDR3 DNA sequence: TGTGCCAGCAGCAAACAGGAAAACACTGAAGCTTTCTTT.